The 2 T cell receptor beta chains given below trace back to one sample, sequenced in a study of post-analysis software for immune sequencing data. Every TCR beta cDNA library bore unique molecular identifiers. TCRdb itself ran the PCR reads through MiXCR, one entry per CDR3 protein. The sample lists 450,000 to 650,000 distinct CDR3 sequences, 44% occurring once. Study-level findings and limits: TRBV5-6, TRBV5-1 and TRBV20-1 were among five TRBV segments more frequent in patients than controls.

These TCRs' antigens remain unknown. Sample: blood. The receptor set was obtained from a girl aged 10 to 17 with multiple sclerosis.

This clonotype was detected a few times. The V call is TRBV7-8, the J call TRBJ2-7; the D call may be TRBD1 or TRBD2 (5 bases each). The CDR3 is 16 amino acids. Germline loops: CDR1 SGHVS, CDR2 FQNEAQ. Trimming cost V 7 bases and J 4 bases, with 23 bases left between them. CDR3 in amino acids: CASIPKVWDGDYEQYF. The DNA of the CDR3 is TGTGCCAGCATCCCGAAGGTATGGGACGGAGATTACGAGCAGTACTTC.

The V and J genes are TRBV7-9 and TRBJ2-1; 12 nucleotides align to TRBD1. The CDR3 length is 18 residues. Germline V gene sequence: CDR1 SEHNR, CDR2 FQNEAQ (reference sequence). Unmatched junction bases numbered 12, after V lost 4 bases and J lost 5 bases. CDR3 amino acids: CASSSLRGDRGRNNEQFF. The CDR3, as DNA: TGTGCCAGCAGCTCACTCAGGGGGGACAGGGGGCGTAACAATGAGCAGTTCTTC.